Listed here are 11 T cell receptor beta chains from one sample, sequenced in a study of T cells in Graves' hyperthyroidism and ophthalmopathy. From RNA transcripts, TCR beta CDR3 regions were amplified. HTBI primers were employed in a first-round RT-PCR of the TCR CDR3. TCRdb recomputed calls from the multiplex PCR reads with MiXCR, one row per CDR3 protein. The sample holds a few hundred thousand distinct CDR3 sequences; 14% to 15% are singletons and the top ten take less than 35%. Specimen: blood. The receptors were sampled from a woman between 25 and 40 years old with Graves' hyperthyroidism.

In its sample, this clonotype was seen a few times. The gene calls are TRBV24-1 and TRBJ1-5; D gene uncertain. The CDR3 runs to 15 residues. V was clipped by 3 bases and J by 7 bases, with 15 bases between them. Germline loops: CDR1 KGHDR, CDR2 SFDVKD. CDR3 region: CATSDPWEGGQPQHF. In nucleotides, the CDR3 is TGTGCCACCAGTGATCCCTGGGAGGGTGGCCAGCCCCAGCATTTT.

A note on this clonotype: A much larger clone differs from this one at a single base, so this may be a read error. V is TRBV2 and J is TRBJ1-2; D may be TRBD1 (5 bases). The V and J ends lost 10 bases and 4 bases respectively, with 13 bases between them. This CDR3 is built from 12 residues. In germline, CDR1 is SNHLY, CDR2 FYNNEI. The DNA for the CDR3 is TGTGCCAACAAAAGGGACCTCTATGGCTACACCTTC. Translating it yields CANKRDLYGYTF.

In the case of this clonotype: A much larger clone sits a single nucleotide away, making a read error possible. The J gene is TRBJ2-7, the V gene TRBV29-1, with D perhaps being TRBD1 or TRBD2 (5 bases each). In germline, CDR1 is SQVTM, CDR2 ANQGSEA. This CDR3 region has 14 residues. V was cut by 2 bases and J by 3 bases, with 14 bases left in between. The CDR3 region has the DNA TGCAGCGTTGAAATCCCAGGGAGCATCTACGAGCAGTACTTC. It is translated as CSVEIPGSIYEQYF.

At least ten counts were recorded for this clonotype. The chain employs TRBV20-1 and TRBJ2-7, with D possibly matching TRBD2 (6 bases). Trimming took off 3 bases at V and 3 bases at J, with 15 bases between the two ends. The length of the CDR3 is 14 residues. Germline CDR1 and CDR2: DFQATT and SNEGSKA (reference sequence). The CDR3 nucleotides read TGCAGTGCTAGGCCCTCCTCTAGCGTCTACGAGCAGTACTTC. This translates into CSARPSSSVYEQYF.

This clonotype was counted only a few times. An end of the junction does not agree with germline; a read error may underlie this. The chain carries TRBV7-7 and TRBJ1-1; D unclear. From germline, CDR1 is SSHAT and CDR2 FNYEAQ (reference sequence). This CDR3 is 13 amino acids long. Here the CDR3 DNA reads TGTGCTAGCAGCCGGAGCCGGAACACTGAAGCTTTCTTT. Amino acid sequence: CASSRSRNTEAFF.

This clonotype has at least ten counts. The chain links TRBV7-9 to TRBJ2-1; no reliable D call. The ends were cut back, 0 bases at V and 6 bases at J, with 6 bases in the middle. The CDR3 is made up of 13 amino acids. Germline V gives CDR1 SEHNR, CDR2 FQNEAQ (reference sequence). CDR3: CASSLASSNEQFF. Written as DNA, the CDR3 is TGTGCCAGCAGCTTAGCTAGCTCCAATGAGCAGTTCTTC.

This clonotype showed up many times. The chain joins TRBV7-2 to TRBJ2-3; 8 bases agree with TRBD2. Germline V gene lookup returns CDR1 SGHTA and CDR2 FQGNSA. J was trimmed by 5 bases and V by 1 base; bases with no gene match: 2. CDR3 length: 14 residues. CDR3 DNA sequence: TGTGCCAGCAGCTTAGAGCTAGCGGGAGATACGCAGTATTTT. Protein product: CASSLELAGDTQYF.

The genes are TRBV5-6 and TRBJ2-1; D unresolved. This CDR3 is built from 14 residues. V dropped 0 bases and J dropped 3 bases, with 7 bases sitting between them. CDR1 is SGHDT and CDR2 is YYEEEE in the germline V gene. CDR3 sequence reads: CASSLEQNYNEQFF. The CDR3 DNA is TGTGCCAGCAGCTTGGAACAGAACTACAATGAGCAGTTCTTC.

This clonotype turned up a few times. The chain is built from TRBV7-3 and TRBJ2-3, with a weak D call TRBD1 (5 bases). Per the germline V gene, CDR1 is SGHTA and CDR2 is FQGTGA. This CDR3 comprises 14 residues. V was clipped by 3 bases and J by 4 bases, with 11 bases between them. The CDR3 loop is CASSLRQRPDTQYF. The CDR3 bases are TGTGCCAGCAGCTTGCGACAGAGACCAGATACGCAGTATTTT.

This clonotype was seen many times. The rearrangement joins TRBV5-1 to TRBJ2-6, with D possibly TRBD1 on 5 matching bases. Looked up from germline, CDR1 is SGHRS and CDR2 is YFSETQ. This CDR3 is 17 amino acids long. The ends were cut back, 8 bases at V and 0 bases at J, with 18 bases in the middle. The CDR3 sequence is CARDNGQGNSGANVLTF. CDR3 coding DNA: TGCGCCAGAGACAATGGGCAGGGAAACTCTGGGGCCAACGTCCTGACTTTC.

This clonotype was found a few times. The J gene is TRBJ2-2, the V gene TRBV27; 9 bases are a match to TRBD2. V shed 4 bases and J 6 bases; nucleotides not matched to a gene: 9. CDR1 is MNHEY, CDR2 SMNVEV, per germline (reference sequence). The CDR3 is made up of 16 amino acids. The DNA for the CDR3 is TGTGCCAGCAGTTCCCCGGGGCGGGAGGGTTCCGGGGAGCTGTTTTTT. Translated, it gives CASSSPGREGSGELFF.